Listed below are T cell receptor beta chains from one sample, sequenced in a study of radiotherapy plus CTLA-4 blockade in lung cancer. The table came from immunoSEQ multiplex PCR; TCRdb's copy has only in-frame clones and leaves some out. Of 40,000 to 50,000 clones in the sample, more than 60% were seen once. The specimen comprised peripheral blood, sampled from a patient treated with radiotherapy plus ipilimumab. The receptors were sampled from a human donor with non-small cell lung cancer who had stable disease on radiotherapy plus ipilimumab. CDR3s include the opening cysteine and the closing phenylalanine or tryptophan. D genes are given only for firm matches. Not all rows give a size; the values are once, few, many and, for expanded clones, a class.

>TRBD1|TRBJ1-1|-|TRBV29-1
TGCAGCGTTTCCGAGGGGGCGCGGAACACTGAAGCTTTCTTT
CSVSEGARNTEAFF
>-|TRBJ1-1|few|TRBV19
TGTGCCAGCAAACGGGAGGGGATCTACACTGAAGCTTTCTTT
CASKREGIYTEAFF
>TRBD1|TRBJ1-2|-|TRBV7-8
TGTGCCAGCAGCTCGAATACAGGGGGATCTTCCACCTTC
CASSSNTGGSSTF
>-|TRBJ1-2|-|TRBV7-2
TGTGCCAGCAGCTTAAACCCGCCGGGACTCGGAAATGGCTACACCTTC
CASSLNPPGLGNGYTF
>-|TRBJ1-5|-|TRBV30
TGTGCCTGGAGTTCAGGTGGCAATCAGCCCCAGCATTTT
CAWSSGGNQPQHF
>TRBD2|TRBJ2-1|-|TRBV5-8
TGTGCCAGCAGCTTGCTAGCGGGGGGGTTCTGGGAGCAGTTCTTC
CASSLLAGGFWEQFF
>-|TRBJ1-1|-|TRBV29-1
TGCAGCGTTCAGCGGGGGAACACTGAAGCTTTCTTT
CSVQRGNTEAFF
>-|TRBJ2-7|-|TRBV5-1
TGCGCCAGCAAACCGGAGGGGGCGCGGTACGAGCAGTACTTC
CASKPEGARYEQYF
>TRBD1|TRBJ1-2|-|TRBV5-1
TGCGCCAGCAGCACCGGACAGGGGAACTATGGCTACACCTTC
CASSTGQGNYGYTF
>-|TRBJ1-1|once|TRBV19
TGTGCCAGTAACCCCGGTCAGCGGAACACTGAAGCTTTCTTT
CASNPGQRNTEAFF
>TRBD1|TRBJ1-1|once|TRBV7-8
TGTGCCAGCAGCTTAGCAGGGGGCGAGACTGAAGCTTTCTTT
CASSLAGGETEAFF
>TRBD2|TRBJ2-2|-|TRBV18
TGTGCCAGCTCACGCCTGTATGTGACTAGCGGAACCGGGGAGCTGTTTTTT
CASSRLYVTSGTGELFF
>TRBD2|TRBJ2-1|-|TRBV29-1
TGCAGCGTTGTAACTAGCGGGGCGAATGAGCAGTTCTTC
CSVVTSGANEQFF
>TRBD1|TRBJ1-2|-|TRBV27
TGTGCCAACCGGGACAGGGATAACATCTTCTATGGCTACACCTTC
CANRDRDNIFYGYTF
>-|TRBJ2-1|-|TRBV10-1
TGCGCCAGCAGCCGGGACACCAACAATGAGCAGTTCTTC
CASSRDTNNEQFF
>TRBD1|TRBJ2-7|-|TRBV2
TGTGCCAGCAGTCGACAGGGCCCTGGCTACGAGCAGTACTTC
CASSRQGPGYEQYF
>-|TRBJ2-7|-|TRBV29-1
TGCAGCGTTGAAGAGACCAGGGGTTACGAGCAGTACTTC
CSVEETRGYEQYF
>TRBD1|TRBJ2-3|-|TRBV11-3
TGTGCCAGCAGCCCAGGGGACAGACCCACAGATACGCAGTATTTT
CASSPGDRPTDTQYF
>TRBD1|TRBJ1-4|-|TRBV9
TGTGCCAGCAGCGTTTCCCCCCTTACTACAGGGGGAAGGAATGAAAAACTGTTTTTT
CASSVSPLTTGGRNEKLFF
>-|TRBJ2-7|few|TRBV29-1
TGCAGCGTTGCAAGGGGGAGCGAGCAGTACTTC
CSVARGSEQYF
>TRBD2|TRBJ2-1|-|TRBV10-3
TGTGCCATCAGTATCTCGGCAGCGGGGGGTCGGGATGAGCAGTTCTTC
CAISISAAGGRDEQFF
>-|TRBJ2-7|once|TRBV4-2
TGTGCCAGCAGCCAAGTCGCCGCCGACAGTGGCAAGCAGTACTTC
CASSQVAADSGKQYF
>TRBD1|TRBJ1-3|-|TRBV30
TGTGCCCGGAGGGACAGCGGAAACACCATATATTTT
CARRDSGNTIYF
>-|TRBJ2-3|-|TRBV9
TGTGCCAGCAGCCTAACCTCCACAGATACGCAGTATTTT
CASSLTSTDTQYF
>-|TRBJ1-2|-|TRBV7-9
TGTGCCAGCAGCTTTGACGGCCTAAGGAGTGGCTACACCTTC
CASSFDGLRSGYTF
>TRBD1|TRBJ1-2|-|TRBV30
TGTGCCTGGACGGACAGGGCGGCCTATGGCTACACCTTC
CAWTDRAAYGYTF
>-|TRBJ2-7|few|TRBV27
TGTGCCAGCAGTTTGTCGACCTTGAGGGAGCAGTACTTC
CASSLSTLREQYF
>TRBD1|TRBJ1-2|-|TRBV5-1
TGCGCCAGCAGCTCGACAGGGGACTATGGCTACACCTTC
CASSSTGDYGYTF
>-|TRBJ2-5|-|TRBV5-1
TGCGCCAGCAGCTTGGCCCCCGGGCAAGAGACCCAGTACTTC
CASSLAPGQETQYF
>TRBD1|TRBJ1-5|-|TRBV18
TGTGCCAGCTCACCGGGGGGACAGAACAATCAGCCCCAGCATTTT
CASSPGGQNNQPQHF